The 5 T cell receptor beta chains reported below all come from one sample, sequenced in a study of blood T cell repertoires in COVID-19. The assay was immunoSEQ multiplex PCR, and TCRdb's table has in-frame clones only and misses some. Of 310,000 or so clones in the sample, around nine tenths were seen once. The sample comprised peripheral blood. Receptors were obtained from a man over 45 with active or convalescent COVID-19.

To note about this clone: The same CDR3 can be traced to other DNA sequences in this sample. The chain carries TRBV19 and TRBJ2-5; the D gene is possibly TRBD1 (6 bases). Trimming pared 3 bases from V and 2 bases from J, leaving 10 bases between. Germline V gene lookup returns CDR1 LNHDA and CDR2 SQIVND (reference sequence). The CDR3 runs 14 residues. The CDR3 bases are TGTGCCAGTAGTATTTCTGACAGGCAAGAGACCCAGTACTTC. Its protein is CASSISDRQETQYF.

Comments on this clone: In the same sample, other DNA sequences code for this CDR3. The chain uses TRBV9 and TRBJ2-3, with TRBD2 as a possible D gene (5 bases). Trimming took off 1 base at V and 0 bases at J, with 6 bases between the two ends. This CDR3 comprises 14 residues. Looked up from germline, CDR1 is SGDLS and CDR2 is YYNGEE. The CDR3 sequence is CASSVSGSTDTQYF. The CDR3 bases are TGTGCCAGCAGCGTAAGCGGTAGCACAGATACGCAGTATTTT.

V is TRBV6-1 and J is TRBJ1-1; 9 bases match TRBD1. Trimming at V came to 1 base and at J to 7 bases, leaving 4 bases not matched to a gene. This CDR3 contains 14 residues. CDR1 is MNHNS and CDR2 is SASEGT in the germline V gene. CDR3 protein: CASSEGGQGGEAFF. As DNA, the CDR3 is TGTGCCAGCAGTGAAGGGGGACAGGGAGGTGAAGCTTTCTTT.

This chain links TRBV30 with TRBJ1-1, with TRBD1 identical over 8 bases. This CDR3 has 13 residues. Germline assignment: CDR1 GTSNPN and CDR2 SVGIG (reference sequence). Unmatched junction bases numbered 4, after V lost 2 bases and J lost 5 bases. The chain's CDR3 is CAWSQGARTEAFF. CDR3 bases: TGTGCCTGGAGTCAGGGGGCGCGGACTGAAGCTTTCTTT.

The chain couples TRBV19 to TRBJ1-5; D not resolved. The CDR3 length is 13 residues. Trimming removed 7 bases from V and 2 bases from J, with 9 bases in between. The germline V gene has CDR1 LNHDA and CDR2 SQIVND (reference sequence). The CDR3 nucleotides read TGTGCCAGTACGGAGGATGGCAATCAGCCCCAGCATTTT. Encoded protein: CASTEDGNQPQHF.